One and the same sample provided the 32 T cell receptor beta chains below, sequenced in a study of PD-1 and CTLA-4 blockade in melanoma. Only in-frame clones appear in the TCRdb table, and some are missing; sequencing was by immunoSEQ multiplex PCR. Among approximately 33,000 clones listed, around 93% were seen once. The specimen comprised CD8+ T cells from peripheral blood, sampled from a patient given anti-PD-1 treatment. These TCRs come from a human donor with melanoma.

The V call is TRBV5-5, the J call TRBJ2-1; weak D call: TRBD1 (5 bases). Germline CDR1 SGHKS, CDR2 YYEKEE (reference sequence). V lost 4 bases to trimming and J lost 2 bases, with 10 bases between them. There are 14 residues in the CDR3. The chain's CDR3 is CASSQMTAYNEQFF. CDR3 coding DNA: TGTGCCAGCAGCCAAATGACAGCCTACAATGAGCAGTTCTTC. The full variable domain, completed using reference TRBV5-5 and TRBJ2-1, is DAGVTQSPTHLIKTRGQQVTLRCSPISGHKSVSWYQQVLGQGPQFIFQYYEKEERGRGNFPDRFSARQFPNYSSELNVNALLLGDSALYLCASSQMTAYNEQFFGPGTRLTVL.

The chain is built from TRBV27 and TRBJ2-1; D call uncertain. Trimming removed 1 base from V and 6 bases from J, with 10 bases in between. CDR1 is MNHEY and CDR2 is SMNVEV in the germline V gene (reference sequence). This CDR3 contains 14 residues. Here the CDR3 reads CASSLYLTPNEQFF. The CDR3 coding sequence is TGTGCCAGCAGTTTATACTTGACTCCCAATGAGCAGTTCTTC.

The chain carries TRBV19 and TRBJ2-1, with 9 bases matching TRBD2. The CDR3 extends over 16 amino acids. CDR1 and CDR2 from the germline V gene are LNHDA and SQIVND (reference sequence). The junction had 9 bases not matched to a gene; V was cut back by 4 bases and J by 5 bases. CDR3 in DNA: TGTGCCAGTAGTACCCTTAGCGGGGGCCGAAACAATGAGCAGTTCTTC. It is translated as CASSTLSGGRNNEQFF.

The chain links TRBV28 to TRBJ2-5; 10 bases agree with TRBD2. V lost 6 bases to trimming and J lost 5 bases; unmatched junction nucleotides: 9. Germline lookup yields CDR1 MDHEN and CDR2 SYDVKM. The length of the CDR3 is 15 residues. CDR3 protein: CASSLAAGGPETQYF. CDR3 nucleotides: TGTGCCAGCAGCCTTGCAGCGGGGGGGCCGGAGACCCAGTACTTC.

The CDR3 here is CASSQEDRGTEQYF. CDR3 in DNA: TGCGCCAGCAGCCAAGAGGACAGGGGGACCGAGCAGTACTTC. V is TRBV4-1 and J is TRBJ2-7; 10 bases line up with TRBD1. V trimming: 0 bases; J trimming: 6 bases; junction bases outside the gene matches: 2. The CDR3 sequence is 14 residues long. Germline loops: CDR1 MGHRA, CDR2 YSYEKL.

The chain joins TRBV7-9 to TRBJ2-7; a weak D match, TRBD2 (6 bases). Germline loops: CDR1 SEHNR, CDR2 FQNEAQ (reference sequence). The V end lost 1 base, the J end lost 3 bases, and 19 bases lay between the germline ends. This CDR3 spans 17 amino acids. The CDR3 loop reads CASSLVVGGAEDYEQYF. The CDR3 nucleotides read TGTGCCAGCAGCTTAGTGGTCGGGGGAGCCGAAGACTACGAGCAGTACTTC.

The chain carries TRBV24-1 and TRBJ2-1; D gene uncertain. Germline CDR1 reads KGHDR; CDR2 reads SFDVKD. V was shortened by 3 bases and J by 5 bases, with 7 bases between the two germline ends. The CDR3 is 13 amino acids. In nucleotides, the CDR3 is TGTGCCACCAGTGATCTGAGGAACAATGAGCAGTTCTTC. Translating it yields CATSDLRNNEQFF.

This clone was counted only a few times. The chain combines TRBV28 with TRBJ1-3; D unresolved. V lost 3 bases and J 1 base, leaving 4 bases between the germline ends. CDR3 length: 13 residues. Germline V gives CDR1 MDHEN, CDR2 SYDVKM. Written as DNA, the CDR3 is TGTGCCAGCAGTTTTTCATCTGGAAACACCATATATTTT. It specifies CASSFSSGNTIYF.

This clone was seen just once. The genes are TRBV6-5 and TRBJ1-1, with unresolved D. Germline-derived CDR1 and CDR2 are MNHEY and SVGAGI. CDR3 length equals 12 residues. Trimming shortened V by 6 bases and J by 7 bases, and 12 bases separated the two germline ends. Written as DNA, the CDR3 is TGTGCCAGCAGCACCGGGCTTCATGAAGCTTTCTTT. Its protein is CASSTGLHEAFF.

The CDR3: CASSSGQGARGTEAFF. DNA of the CDR3: TGTGCCAGCAGCTCGGGACAGGGGGCAAGAGGAACTGAAGCTTTCTTT. This chain uses TRBV11-2 with TRBJ1-1; 12 bases are shared with TRBD1. The CDR3 runs to 16 residues. In germline, CDR1 is SGHAT, CDR2 FQNNGV. The ends lost 4 bases at V and 5 bases at J; junction bases unmatched: 8.

This clone was observed a single time. The chain combines TRBV2 with TRBJ2-1, with 8 positions matching TRBD2. V lost 3 bases and J lost 0; bases outside the gene matches: 10. Germline V gene lookup returns CDR1 SNHLY and CDR2 FYNNEI. CDR3 length: 18 residues. This chain's CDR3 is CASSEWASGLSSYNEQFF. For the CDR3, the DNA is TGTGCCAGCAGTGAGTGGGCTAGCGGGTTGAGCTCCTACAATGAGCAGTTCTTC. The complete variable domain, with remaining parts taken from reference TRBV2 and TRBJ2-1, reads EPEVTQTPSHQVTQMGQEVILRCVPISNHLYFYWYRQILGQKVEFLVSFYNNEISEKSEIFDDQFSVERPDGSNFTLKIRSTKLEDSAMYFCASSEWASGLSSYNEQFFGPGTRLTVL.

The chain links TRBV11-3 to TRBJ1-1; D gene unclear. The CDR3 sequence is 15 residues long. V was trimmed by 5 bases and J by 2 bases, leaving 15 bases between them. Per germline, CDR1 SGHNT and CDR2 YENEEA. The CDR3 coding sequence is TGTGCCAGCAGCCTTAAAGGAGAGGGAAACACTGAAGCTTTCTTT. The encoded protein is CASSLKGEGNTEAFF.

The rearrangement links TRBV6-4 to TRBJ2-2; TRBD1 might be the D (6 bases). The CDR3 is 14 amino acids. CDR1 is MRHNA, CDR2 SNTAGT, per germline. Trimming removed 6 bases at V and 7 bases at J, with 15 bases between. The CDR3 protein is CASSPYGGGGELFF. In DNA, the CDR3 is TGTGCCAGCAGCCCCTATGGGGGCGGCGGGGAGCTGTTTTTT.

The chain employs TRBV11-2 and TRBJ1-1, with unresolved D. The V gene's germline CDR1 is SGHAT and CDR2 FQNNGV. The CDR3 has 12 residues. Trimming pared 8 bases from V and 1 base from J, leaving 8 bases between. The CDR3 spells CASGRQNTEAFF. In DNA, the CDR3 is TGTGCCAGCGGACGGCAGAACACTGAAGCTTTCTTT.

In the case of this clone: Germline is not matched at one junction end, which may reflect a read error. The CDR3, as DNA: TGCGCCAGCAGCCAAGTGCAGCGCACAGATGCGCAGTATTTT. This encodes CASSQVQRTDAQYF. The chain employs TRBV4-1 and TRBJ2-3; no firm D call. Germline-derived CDR1 and CDR2 are MGHRA and YSYEKL. The CDR3 has 14 amino acids.

The chain carries TRBV4-1 and TRBJ1-6, with D possibly matching TRBD1 (5 bases). Germline-derived CDR1 and CDR2 are MGHRA and YSYEKL. This CDR3 comprises 16 residues. V lost 4 bases and J 7 bases, leaving 17 bases between the germline ends. The CDR3 sequence is CASSPVPGRDNSPLHF. As DNA, the CDR3 is TGCGCCAGCAGCCCAGTTCCAGGACGGGACAATTCACCCCTCCACTTT.

The rearrangement uses TRBV20-1 and TRBJ1-6, with D tentatively TRBD1 (6 bases). Trimming removed 6 bases at V and 3 bases at J, with 15 bases between. In germline, CDR1 is DFQATT, CDR2 SNEGSKA (reference sequence). CDR3 size: 15 residues. In nucleotides, the CDR3 is TGCAGTGCCAGTCCGACAGGAGGCTATAATTCACCCCTCCACTTT. This translates into CSASPTGGYNSPLHF.

The genes are TRBV29-1 and TRBJ2-1; D is uncertain. Germline-derived CDR1 and CDR2 are SQVTM and ANQGSEA. The V and J ends lost 2 bases and 5 bases respectively, with 16 bases between them. This CDR3 contains 15 residues. DNA for the CDR3: TGCAGCGTTGAACGTCGAGAGGATCTTGACAATGAGCAGTTCTTC. Its translation: CSVERREDLDNEQFF.

The chain links TRBV5-5 to TRBJ2-5; D possibly corresponds to TRBD1 (6 bases). The CDR3 runs 14 residues. Germline CDR1 reads SGHKS; CDR2 reads YYEKEE (reference sequence). The V end was cut by 4 bases, the J end by 1 base, with 11 bases between. CDR3 loop: CASSLGAGQETQYF. In nucleotides, the CDR3 is TGTGCCAGCAGCCTGGGGGCGGGCCAAGAGACCCAGTACTTC.

The chain has TRBV6-5 and TRBJ1-3, with D possibly matching TRBD1 (6 bases). V was trimmed by 5 bases and J by 0 bases, leaving 11 bases between them. CDR1 is MNHEY and CDR2 is SVGAGI in the germline V gene. The CDR3 extends over 15 amino acids. CDR3 residues: CASSRDINSGNTIYF. CDR3 in DNA: TGTGCCAGCAGTCGGGACATTAACTCTGGAAACACCATATATTTT.

The chain has TRBV6-5 and TRBJ2-7; TRBD2 matches 8 bases. Germline CDR1 reads MNHEY; CDR2 reads SVGAGI. With 1 base clipped from V and 4 bases from J, the junction kept 9 bases outside the gene matches. The CDR3 is made up of 16 amino acids. The CDR3 reads CASSYLTGTRPYEQYF. CDR3 bases: TGTGCCAGCAGTTACTTAACCGGGACTAGACCATACGAGCAGTACTTC.

The chain has TRBV10-3 and TRBJ2-7; D ambiguous. V shed 2 bases and J shed 0 bases, with 8 bases lying between them. The CDR3 extends over 14 amino acids. CDR1 ENHRY and CDR2 SYGVKD come from the germline V gene. CDR3 in amino acids: CAISEGRFSYEQYF. CDR3 sequence (DNA): TGTGCCATCAGTGAGGGCAGGTTCTCCTACGAGCAGTACTTC.

V gene TRBV6-5 combines with J gene TRBJ2-1; D perhaps matches TRBD2 (5 bases). Germline V gene sequence: CDR1 MNHEY, CDR2 SVGAGI. V gave up 10 bases and J gave up 1 base, with 14 bases separating them. The CDR3 runs to 14 residues. CDR3 sequence: CATGSLGSYNEQFF. The CDR3 nucleotides are TGTGCCACGGGGAGTTTAGGGTCCTACAATGAGCAGTTCTTC.

This rearrangement joins TRBV10-2 to TRBJ2-3, with D unresolved. V lost 3 bases and J lost 1, with 5 bases in between. The CDR3 has 13 amino acids. Germline loops: CDR1 WSHSY, CDR2 SAAADI. The CDR3 coding sequence is TGCGCCAGCAGTGAAGCACGCACAGATACGCAGTATTTT. Translating gives CASSEARTDTQYF.

The chain carries TRBV18 and TRBJ2-7, with D tentatively TRBD2 (6 bases). Germline lookup yields CDR1 KGHSH and CDR2 LQKENI. The CDR3 is 12 residues long. With 6 bases removed from V and 2 bases from J, the gap between germline ends came to 8 bases. CDR3 protein: CASSSGAYEQYF. The CDR3 DNA is TGTGCCAGCTCCTCGGGGGCCTACGAGCAGTACTTC.

The gene calls are TRBV30 and TRBJ2-7, with D perhaps TRBD1 or TRBD2 (5 bases each). Trimming took off 3 bases at V and 3 bases at J, with 15 bases between the two ends. This CDR3 comprises 14 residues. The germline V gene has CDR1 GTSNPN and CDR2 SVGIG (reference sequence). Here the CDR3 DNA reads TGTGCCTGGAGCCTGGGGGTTTCGGGCTACGAGCAGTACTTC. Protein product: CAWSLGVSGYEQYF.

The chain links TRBV7-9 to TRBJ1-4; a weak D match, TRBD1 (6 bases). This CDR3 has 13 amino acids. Per the germline V gene, CDR1 is SEHNR and CDR2 is FQNEAQ (reference sequence). Trimming left V 5 bases short and J 14 bases short, with 18 bases between. This CDR3 reads CASSPAAGHELFF. CDR3 nucleotides: TGTGCCAGCAGCCCCGCGGCGGGACATGAGCTGTTTTTT.

In the case of this clone: The germline gene is not matched at one end of the junction; a read error may be the cause. This sequence joins TRBV7-7 and TRBJ2-1, with 7 bases fitting TRBD2. In germline, CDR1 is SSHAT, CDR2 FNYEAQ (reference sequence). This CDR3 contains 13 residues. The CDR3 is CASSLFAGVEQFF. CDR3 nucleotides: TGTGCTAGCAGCTTATTTGCGGGAGTTGAGCAGTTCTTC.

This clone was seen just once. The genes are TRBV30 and TRBJ2-5; 10 bases are a match to TRBD2. Germline V CDR1 and CDR2: GTSNPN, SVGIG (reference sequence). This CDR3 comprises 19 residues. V trimming: 2 bases; J trimming: 1 base; junction bases outside the gene matches: 16. CDR3 sequence: CAWSPRGQQTSGFQETQYF. CDR3 sequence (DNA): TGTGCCTGGAGTCCACGGGGACAGCAGACTAGCGGGTTCCAAGAGACCCAGTACTTC.

The V and J genes are TRBV13 and TRBJ2-1, with 9 bases that match TRBD2. The CDR3 has 15 residues. V was clipped by 5 bases and J by 7 bases; unmatched bases: 9. The germline gives CDR1 PRHDT, CDR2 FYEKMQ (reference sequence). CDR3: CASSLSGGLRNEQFF. The CDR3, as DNA: TGTGCCAGCAGCCTTAGCGGGGGACTTAGAAATGAGCAGTTCTTC.

The chain recombines TRBV12-3 or TRBV12-4 with TRBJ1-1; D might be TRBD1 (6 bases). The CDR3 totals 12 residues. The germline V and J ends were trimmed by 5 bases and 7 bases, with 11 bases remaining between them. The CDR3 DNA follows: TGTGCCAGCAGTACAGGGTCCCTTGAAGCTTTCTTT. Amino acids: CASSTGSLEAFF.

The gene calls are TRBV27 and TRBJ1-2, with TRBD1 matching 8 bases. CDR3 length: 13 amino acids. The germline CDR1 and CDR2 sequences are MNHEY and SMNVEV (reference sequence). Trimming cost V 6 bases and J 8 bases; bases outside gene matches: 8. In nucleotides, the CDR3 is TGTGCCAGCAGCCTACAGGGGGATAGAGGCTACACCTTC. Protein product: CASSLQGDRGYTF.